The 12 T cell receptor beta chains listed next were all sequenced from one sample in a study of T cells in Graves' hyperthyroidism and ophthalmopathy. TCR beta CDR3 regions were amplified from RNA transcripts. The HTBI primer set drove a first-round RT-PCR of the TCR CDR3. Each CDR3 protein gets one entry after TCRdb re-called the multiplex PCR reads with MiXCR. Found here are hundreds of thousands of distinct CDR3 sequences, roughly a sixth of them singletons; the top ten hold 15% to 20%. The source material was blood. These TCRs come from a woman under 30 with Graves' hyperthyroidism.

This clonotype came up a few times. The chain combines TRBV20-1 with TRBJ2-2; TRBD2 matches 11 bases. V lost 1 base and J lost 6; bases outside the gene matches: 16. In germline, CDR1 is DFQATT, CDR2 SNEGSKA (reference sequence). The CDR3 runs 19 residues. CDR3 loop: CSARVLAGGYGRGSGELFF. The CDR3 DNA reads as TGCAGTGCTAGAGTGCTAGCGGGGGGCTACGGCCGCGGGTCCGGGGAGCTGTTTTTT.

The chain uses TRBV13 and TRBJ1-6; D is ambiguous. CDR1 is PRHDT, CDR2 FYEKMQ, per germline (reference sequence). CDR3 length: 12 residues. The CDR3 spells CVNSFPDSPLHF. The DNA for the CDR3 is TGTGTCAACAGCTTTCCGGATTCACCCCTCCACTTT. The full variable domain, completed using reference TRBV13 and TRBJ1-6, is AAGVIQSPRHLIKEKRETATLKCYPIPRHDTVYWYQQGPGQDPQFLISFYEKMQSDKGSIPDRFSAQQFSDYHSELNMSSLELGDSALYFCVNSFPDSPLHFGNGTRLTVT.

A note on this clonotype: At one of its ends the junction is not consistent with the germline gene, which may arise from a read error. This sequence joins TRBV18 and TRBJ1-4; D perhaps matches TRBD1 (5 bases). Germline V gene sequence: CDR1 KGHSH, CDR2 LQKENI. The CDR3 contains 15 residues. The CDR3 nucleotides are TGTGCCAGCTCACCATCTAGGGGCACTAATGAAAAGCTGTTTTTT. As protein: CASSPSRGTNEKLFF. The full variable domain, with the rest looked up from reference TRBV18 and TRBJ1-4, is NAGVMQNPRHLVRRRGQEARLRCSPMKGHSHVYWYRQLPEEGLKFMVYLQKENIIDESGMPKERFSAEFPKEGPSILRIQQVVRGDSAAYFCASSPSRGTNEKLFFGSGTQLSVL.

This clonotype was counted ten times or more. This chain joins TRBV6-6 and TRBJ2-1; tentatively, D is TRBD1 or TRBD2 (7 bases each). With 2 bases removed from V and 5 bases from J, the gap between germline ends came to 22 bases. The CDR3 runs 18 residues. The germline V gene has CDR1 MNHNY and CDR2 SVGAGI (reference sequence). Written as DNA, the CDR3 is TGTGCCAGCAGTTACGCCGGACTAGGGGGCCGACTGGACAATGAGCAGTTCTTC. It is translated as CASSYAGLGGRLDNEQFF.

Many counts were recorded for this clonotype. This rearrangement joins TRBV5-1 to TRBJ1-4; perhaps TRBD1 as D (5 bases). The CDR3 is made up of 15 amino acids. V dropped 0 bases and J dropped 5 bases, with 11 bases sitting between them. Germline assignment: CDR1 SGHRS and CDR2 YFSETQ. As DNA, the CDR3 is TGCGCCAGCAGCTTGGGGGGCAGGGCGAATGAAAAACTGTTTTTT. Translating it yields CASSLGGRANEKLFF.

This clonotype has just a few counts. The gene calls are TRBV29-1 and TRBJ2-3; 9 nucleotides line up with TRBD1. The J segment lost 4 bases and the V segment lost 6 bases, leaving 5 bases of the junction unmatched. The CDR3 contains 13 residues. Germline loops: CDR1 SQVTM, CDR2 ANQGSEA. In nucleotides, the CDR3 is TGCAGCGTATGGACAGGGGTGTCAGATACGCAGTATTTT. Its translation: CSVWTGVSDTQYF.

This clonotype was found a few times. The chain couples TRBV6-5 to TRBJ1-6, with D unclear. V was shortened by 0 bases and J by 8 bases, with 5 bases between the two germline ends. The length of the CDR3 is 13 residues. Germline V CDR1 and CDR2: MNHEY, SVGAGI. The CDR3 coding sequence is TGTGCCAGCAGTTACTCCGGGGATTCACCCCTCCACTTT. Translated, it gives CASSYSGDSPLHF.

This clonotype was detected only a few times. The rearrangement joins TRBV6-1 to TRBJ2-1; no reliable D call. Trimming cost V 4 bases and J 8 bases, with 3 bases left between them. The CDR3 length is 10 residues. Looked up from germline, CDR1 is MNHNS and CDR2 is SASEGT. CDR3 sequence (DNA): TGTGCCAGCAGTGGTCATGAGCAGTTCTTC. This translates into CASSGHEQFF.

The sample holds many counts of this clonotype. The CDR3 is CASSQERLAGYTDTQYF. In nucleotides, the CDR3 is TGTGCCAGCAGCCAAGAAAGACTAGCGGGATACACAGATACGCAGTATTTT. This chain joins TRBV3-1 and TRBJ2-3, with 11 bases lining up with TRBD2. The CDR3 covers 17 residues. V lost 0 bases and J lost 2; bases outside the gene matches: 4. CDR1 and CDR2 (germline): LGHDT, YNNKEL (reference sequence).

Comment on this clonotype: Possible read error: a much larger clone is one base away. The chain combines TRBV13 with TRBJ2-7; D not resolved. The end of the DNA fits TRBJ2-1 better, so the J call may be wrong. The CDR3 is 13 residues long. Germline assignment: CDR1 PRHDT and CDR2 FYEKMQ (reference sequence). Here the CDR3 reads CASSFKNSYEQFF. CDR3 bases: TGTGCCAGCAGCTTCAAGAACAGCTACGAGCAGTTCTTC.

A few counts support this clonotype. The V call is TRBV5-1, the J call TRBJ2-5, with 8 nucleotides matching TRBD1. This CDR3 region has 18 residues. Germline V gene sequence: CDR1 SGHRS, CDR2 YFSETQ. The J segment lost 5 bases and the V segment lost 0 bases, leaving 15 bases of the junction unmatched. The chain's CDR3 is CASSLDSGGQGRVETQYF. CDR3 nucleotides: TGCGCCAGCAGCTTGGATAGCGGAGGACAGGGTAGGGTGGAGACCCAGTACTTC.

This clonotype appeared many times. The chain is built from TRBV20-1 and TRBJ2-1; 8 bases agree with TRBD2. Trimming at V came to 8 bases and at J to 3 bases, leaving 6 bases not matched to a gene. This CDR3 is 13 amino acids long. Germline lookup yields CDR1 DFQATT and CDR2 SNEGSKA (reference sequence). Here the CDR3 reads CSLSAGDYNEQFF. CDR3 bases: TGCAGTCTGTCAGCGGGAGACTACAATGAGCAGTTCTTC.